The T cell receptor (beta chain) under discussion was sequenced for a study of shared clonotypes between healthy human individuals. Libraries were prepared by immunoSEQ multiplex PCR; TCRdb keeps only in-frame clonotypes and omits some of them. Among under 1 million clones, around 96% were seen once, and the ten largest hold less than 0.3%. CD45RO-negative cells were positively selected for CCR7, leaving out terminally differentiated effector memory CD45RA+ cells. Germline assignment: CDR1 MDHEN and CDR2 SYDVKM. V gave up 8 bases and J gave up 11 bases, with 10 bases separating them. This CDR3 has 10 residues.

This chain links TRBV28 with TRBJ1-5, with D unresolved. Sequencing used naive CD8+ T cells sorted from blood. The TCR sequence derives from a man aged 25-40 years in good health. CDR3 in amino acids: CASRGEAQHF. CDR3 nucleotides: TGTGCCAGCCGGGGTGAGGCCCAGCATTTT. The whole variable domain, remainder taken from reference TRBV28 and TRBJ1-5, is DVKVTQSSRYLVKRTGEKVFLECVQDMDHENMFWYRQDPGLGLRLIYFSYDVKMKEKGDIPEGYSVSREKKERFSLILESASTNQTSMYLCASRGEAQHFGDGTRLSIL.